The T cell receptor (beta chain) under discussion was sequenced for a study of shared clonotypes between healthy human individuals. Study results and limitations: Clonotype sharing across several donors was observed for about 5.5% of naive CD4 clonotypes. Naive subsets typically showed greater estimated richness than memory subsets.

This clone was seen a handful of times. Its cognate antigen is unknown. V shed 8 bases, J shed 1 base, and the junction held 5 bases outside the gene matches. Per the germline V gene, CDR1 is SGHRS and CDR2 is YFSETQ. The CDR3 consists of 13 residues. Data came from immunoSEQ multiplex PCR; TCRdb stores just in-frame clones and leaves some out. The sample has about 1.5 million clones, roughly 96% seen once. A CD45RA-negative memory subset and a CD45RA+ naive subset were separated from the CD4+ cells. This sequence originates from a man aged 30 to 39 in good health. This chain links TRBV5-1 with TRBJ2-5; the match to TRBD1 covers 7 bases. Sequencing used naive CD4+ T cells sorted from blood. Subset reported: CD45RA+ positively selected. CDR3 amino acids: CASRQGSQETQYF. Written as DNA, the CDR3 is TGCGCCAGTCGACAGGGTTCCCAAGAGACCCAGTACTTC.